Presented here are 27 T cell receptor beta chains from one specimen sequenced in a study of T-cell reconstitution after alpha-beta-depleted transplantation in children. Unique molecular identifiers were used to barcode this TCRbeta library. MiXCR, applied by TCRdb to the PCR reads, yields one record per CDR3 protein. The table lists some 350,000 distinct CDR3 sequences, roughly 16% of them singletons. The sample in question was PBMCs, mostly from graft donor cells, obtained 360 days after TCRalphabeta/CD19-depleted stem cell transplant. The receptor set was obtained from a male patient aged 2 to 10 who had a stem cell transplant for acute lymphoblastic leukemia, so the T cells may come from the graft donor.

The chain's CDR3 is CASSFGWIQAQETQYF. CDR3 sequence (DNA): TGTGCCAGCAGCTTTGGTTGGATACAGGCGCAAGAGACCCAGTACTTC. V usage is TRBV7-9 and J usage is TRBJ2-5, with D possibly TRBD1 on 5 matching bases. The CDR3 runs to 16 residues. V was cut by 3 bases and J by 2 bases, with 16 bases left in between. The germline gives CDR1 SEHNR, CDR2 FQNEAQ (reference sequence).

This clonotype was counted many times. The chain recombines TRBV20-1 with TRBJ1-5, with 7 nucleotides matching TRBD1. With 6 bases clipped from V and 7 bases from J, the junction kept 12 bases outside the gene matches. The CDR3 loop spans 14 amino acids. CDR1 DFQATT and CDR2 SNEGSKA come from the germline V gene (reference sequence). CDR3 amino acids: CSAWGSRGDQPQHF. Written as DNA, the CDR3 is TGCAGTGCCTGGGGCAGCAGGGGGGACCAGCCCCAGCATTTT.

CDR3 amino acids: CASSLAHTSEAFF. The CDR3 nucleotides read TGTGCCAGCAGTTTGGCGCATACAAGTGAAGCTTTCTTT. The chain has TRBV12-3 or TRBV12-4 and TRBJ1-1; D is unresolved. Trimming took 3 bases from V and 7 from J, leaving 12 bases between them. The CDR3 has 13 amino acids.

This clonotype came up a few times. In DNA, the CDR3 is TGCAGCGCCTCCGGGACAGGGGGCGGGGACACTGAAGCTTTCTTT. This encodes CSASGTGGGDTEAFF. The chain is built from TRBV29-1 and TRBJ1-1; 12 bases map to TRBD1. Germline CDR1 SQVTM, CDR2 ANQGSEA. Germline trimming cut 7 bases from V and 3 bases from J; bases unmatched to any gene: 9. The length of the CDR3 is 15 residues.

This clonotype came up many times. CDR3 DNA: TGTGCCAGCAGTTACTTGCCCTTTACTAGCGGGAGGATACCCTACGAGCAGTACTTC. Translating it yields CASSYLPFTSGRIPYEQYF. The chain recombines TRBV6-5 with TRBJ2-7; 12 nucleotides line up with TRBD2. Unmatched junction bases numbered 12, after V lost 1 base and J lost 2 bases. Germline-derived CDR1 and CDR2 are MNHEY and SVGAGI. CDR3 size: 19 residues.

In DNA, the CDR3 is TGCGCCAGCAGCTTGACAGGGGTGCCCGAGCAGTACTTC. As protein: CASSLTGVPEQYF. The rearrangement uses TRBV5-1 and TRBJ2-7, with TRBD1 matching 7 bases. Germline V gene data show CDR1 as SGHRS and CDR2 as YFSETQ. J gave up 6 bases and V 1 base, and 4 bases lay outside the gene matches. The CDR3 length is 13 residues.

The chain has TRBV15 and TRBJ2-7; 11 positions match TRBD2. V lost 5 bases, J lost 4 bases, and 1 base stayed unmatched. This CDR3 contains 13 residues. In germline, CDR1 is LNHNV, CDR2 YYDKDF (reference sequence). The CDR3 loop is CATSPSGRYEQYF. DNA for the CDR3: TGTGCCACCAGCCCTAGCGGGAGGTACGAGCAGTACTTC.

This clonotype was seen many times. The rearrangement joins TRBV7-9 to TRBJ2-5; D unclear. V shed 1 base and J shed 7 bases, with 7 bases lying between them. In germline, CDR1 is SEHNR, CDR2 FQNEAQ (reference sequence). This CDR3 contains 12 residues. The CDR3 reads CASSLGSATQYF. As DNA, the CDR3 is TGTGCCAGCAGCTTAGGGTCCGCGACCCAGTACTTC.

J is TRBJ2-1 and V is TRBV5-8; D possibly uses TRBD1 or TRBD2 (7 bases each). V dropped 4 bases and J dropped 4 bases, with 15 bases sitting between them. The CDR3 contains 15 residues. From germline, CDR1 is SGHTS and CDR2 YDEGEE. This chain's CDR3 is CASSPQGGRYNEQFF. In DNA, the CDR3 is TGTGCCAGCAGCCCGCAGGGGGGGAGATACAATGAGCAGTTCTTC.

The CDR3 is CSALSLTNTEAFF. CDR3 in DNA: TGCAGCGCACTCTCCCTCACCAACACTGAAGCTTTCTTT. The chain employs TRBV29-1 and TRBJ1-1; no reliable D call. Germline assignment: CDR1 SQVTM and CDR2 ANQGSEA. Deletions cut 7 bases from V and 2 bases from J, with 14 bases between. The CDR3 has 13 amino acids. Full variable domain (rest looked up from reference TRBV29-1 and TRBJ1-1): SAVISQKPSRDICQRGTSLTIQCQVDSQVTMMFWYRQQPGQSLTLIATANQGSEATYESGFVIDKFPISRPNLTFSTLTVSNMSPEDSSIYLCSALSLTNTEAFFGQGTRLTVV.

V is TRBV6-5 and J is TRBJ2-1; 7 positions agree with TRBD1. The CDR3 covers 16 residues. Germline V gene lookup returns CDR1 MNHEY and CDR2 SVGAGI. V dropped 2 bases and J dropped 6; count of bases not matched to a gene: 10. CDR3 sequence reads: CASSYEGAGSGNEQFF. The CDR3 DNA reads TGTGCCAGCAGTTACGAGGGGGCAGGGTCGGGCAATGAGCAGTTCTTC.

This CDR3 reads CASSRASGAGTEAFF. As DNA, the CDR3 is TGTGCCAGCAGTCGGGCCTCGGGGGCGGGCACTGAAGCTTTCTTT. J is TRBJ1-1 and V is TRBV6-1; perhaps TRBD1 as D (6 bases). The CDR3 totals 15 residues. Trimming pared 5 bases from V and 4 bases from J, leaving 17 bases between. The germline V gene encodes CDR1 MNHNS and CDR2 SASEGT.

This clonotype showed up just a few times. V usage is TRBV27 and J usage is TRBJ2-5; 7 bases agree with TRBD1. The CDR3 sequence is 14 residues long. In germline, CDR1 is MNHEY, CDR2 SMNVEV (reference sequence). V lost 3 bases to trimming and J lost 1 base; unmatched junction nucleotides: 2. CDR3 residues: CASSFGDSQETQYF. The CDR3 DNA reads as TGTGCCAGCAGTTTTGGGGACAGCCAAGAGACCCAGTACTTC.

The rearrangement uses TRBV4-3 and TRBJ1-2; TRBD1 is a possible D gene (5 bases). The CDR3 has 15 amino acids. Germline V gene sequence: CDR1 LGHNA, CDR2 YSLEER. Trimming shortened V by 2 bases and J by 4 bases, and 14 bases separated the two germline ends. CDR3 sequence reads: CASSQMAGRRYGYTF. The CDR3 DNA follows: TGCGCCAGCAGCCAAATGGCGGGACGGCGCTATGGCTACACCTTC.

This clonotype was seen a handful of times. V and J are TRBV25-1 and TRBJ1-5; no clear D gene. In germline, CDR1 is MGHDK, CDR2 SYGVNS. CDR3 length equals 15 residues. V was clipped by 4 bases and J by 6 bases, with 16 bases between them. DNA of the CDR3: TGTGCCAGCAGTGGAACATGGGAAGGGAGTCAGCCCCAGCATTTT. Protein product: CASSGTWEGSQPQHF.

V and J are TRBV20-1 and TRBJ2-7; D is possibly TRBD2 (7 bases). Germline V gene lookup returns CDR1 DFQATT and CDR2 SNEGSKA (reference sequence). The CDR3 runs to 18 residues. V was cut by 1 base and J by 9 bases, with 31 bases left in between. Here the CDR3 DNA reads TGCAGTGCTAGAGCGCGCCCTAGGCTAGCGGAGGGGGTGGCTGGGCAGTACTTC. It specifies CSARARPRLAEGVAGQYF.

The chain is built from TRBV5-1 and TRBJ2-7, with TRBD1 matching over 8 bases. Trimming took 7 bases from V and 2 from J; bases not matched to a gene: 8. This CDR3 region has 14 residues. Germline CDR1 SGHRS, CDR2 YFSETQ. The CDR3 here is CASRLDRGPYEQYF. As DNA, the CDR3 is TGCGCCAGCCGCCTTGACAGGGGACCCTACGAGCAGTACTTC.

The V call is TRBV24-1, the J call TRBJ2-3; TRBD2 might be the D (6 bases). Looked up from germline, CDR1 is KGHDR and CDR2 is SFDVKD. The CDR3 has 13 residues. V lost 5 bases and J lost 5, with 10 bases in between. In DNA, the CDR3 is TGTGCCACCAGTGCCCCAGCGGGAGATACGCAGTATTTT. This gives the protein CATSAPAGDTQYF.

The gene calls are TRBV4-1 and TRBJ1-6; possible D gene TRBD1, 5 bases. The CDR3 is 16 residues long. Germline-derived CDR1 and CDR2 are MGHRA and YSYEKL. V lost 4 bases, J lost 4 bases, and 14 bases lay in between. The CDR3 DNA is TGCGCCAGCAGCCCTGAGGGGAAAGTGTATAATTCACCCCTCCACTTT. As protein: CASSPEGKVYNSPLHF.

This clonotype came up many times. The rearrangement uses TRBV29-1 and TRBJ2-2; 7 positions agree with TRBD2. The CDR3 sequence is 15 residues long. J gave up 6 bases and V 5 bases, and 12 bases lay outside the gene matches. CDR1 and CDR2 (germline): SQVTM, ANQGSEA. In DNA, the CDR3 is TGCAGCGTTCGTGCTAGCGGCGAACGCGCCGGGGAGCTGTTTTTT. Translated: CSVRASGERAGELFF.

The table lists this clonotype with many counts. This rearrangement joins TRBV7-8 to TRBJ2-2; 8 nucleotides match TRBD2. The CDR3 loop spans 16 amino acids. V trimming: 6 bases; J trimming: 3 bases; junction bases outside the gene matches: 9. Germline V gene sequence: CDR1 SGHVS, CDR2 FQNEAQ. The CDR3: CASRGSGGPYTGELFF. The CDR3 nucleotides read TGTGCCAGCAGGGGATCGGGGGGGCCTTACACCGGGGAGCTGTTTTTT. The full variable domain, in which reference TRBV7-8 and TRBJ2-2 provide the parts outside the CDR3, is GAGVSQSPRYKVAKRGQDVALRCDPISGHVSLFWYQQALGQGPEFLTYFQNEAQLDKSGLPSDRFFAERPEGSVSTLKIQRTQQEDSAVYLCASRGSGGPYTGELFFGEGSRLTVL.

This clonotype was observed a few times. Germline and junction disagree at one end, which may indicate a read error. The chain links TRBV7-8 to TRBJ1-2; no clear D gene. CDR1 and CDR2 (germline): SGHVS, FQNEAQ. The CDR3 runs 15 residues. CDR3 nucleotide sequence: TGTGCCAGCAGCCCCCGACCCCAACTTAACTATGTCTACACCTTC. It codes for CASSPRPQLNYVYTF.

This clonotype came up many times. The chain joins TRBV12-3 or TRBV12-4 to TRBJ2-2, with 9 nucleotides matching TRBD2. The V segment lost 1 base and the J segment 4 bases; nucleotides outside the gene matches: 4. The CDR3 covers 16 residues. The DNA of the CDR3 is TGTGCCAGCAGTTTAGAGGGACTAGCAGGCACCGGGGAGCTGTTTTTT. Translating it yields CASSLEGLAGTGELFF.

This clonotype was counted a few times. The chain links TRBV4-3 to TRBJ2-7; 12 bases agree with TRBD1. CDR1 and CDR2 (germline): LGHNA, YSLEER. Losses at the gene ends were 3 bases for V and 2 bases for J; bases not matched to a gene: 2. The CDR3 contains 15 residues. CDR3 coding DNA: TGCGCCAGCAGCCAGGGGACAGGGGGCCCCTACGAGCAGTACTTC. Its protein product is CASSQGTGGPYEQYF.

This clonotype was detected ten times or more. J is TRBJ2-1 and V is TRBV29-1; TRBD1 is a possible D gene (6 bases). The CDR3 totals 13 residues. Germline V lookup: CDR1 SQVTM, CDR2 ANQGSEA. Trimming stripped 6 bases from V and 4 bases from J, with 13 bases between. The DNA for the CDR3 is TGCAGCGTCACTTTCAGGGGTTACAATGAGCAGTTCTTC. Protein sequence: CSVTFRGYNEQFF.

This clonotype was found a few times. The CDR3 loop is CAWGGAGNQPQHF. CDR3 DNA: TGTGCCTGGGGGGGGGCAGGGAATCAGCCCCAGCATTTT. This chain links TRBV30 with TRBJ1-5; tentative D call: TRBD1 (6 bases). CDR3 size: 13 residues. Between the trimmed V and J ends, which lost 5 bases and 4 bases, there was a span of 12 bases. CDR1 and CDR2 (germline): GTSNPN, SVGIG (reference sequence).

The chain uses TRBV4-3 and TRBJ1-5; no clear D gene. Trimming stripped 2 bases from V and 6 bases from J, with 11 bases between. Per germline, CDR1 LGHNA and CDR2 YSLEER. CDR3 length equals 14 residues. The CDR3 DNA sequence: TGCGCCAGCAGCCAAAGGGAAAGAGGTCAGCCCCAGCATTTT. This codes for CASSQRERGQPQHF.